The rows below give T cell receptor beta chains drawn from one sample of a study of shared clonotypes between healthy human individuals. The assay was immunoSEQ multiplex PCR, and TCRdb's table has in-frame clones only and misses some. There are fewer than 1.6 million clones in the sample; around 98.5% occur only once, and under 0.45% lies in the top ten. Sequenced input: naive CD4+ T cells sorted from blood. The receptors stem from a man aged 30-40 years in good health. The conserved cysteine and the conserved F or W are not part of the CDR3 here. Part of the rows lack a size; the others show once, few, many or a class for expanded clones.

>NA|TRBV4-1|TRBJ2-1
ASSQVGLAGIPQF
>NA|TRBV28|TRBJ2-7
ASPTSLNGTSFYEQY
>NA|TRBV15|TRBJ2-1
ATSREPTSNEQF
>NA|TRBV5-1|TRBJ2-1
ASSGWGSQSSYNEQF
>NA|TRBV7-9|TRBJ1-4
ASSSNLGTGSNEKLF
>NA|TRBV14|TRBJ1-2
ASSQTGSKYNYGYT
>NA|TRBV2|TRBJ2-7
ATSDRPYEQY
>NA|TRBV5-1|TRBJ2-7
ASSLISGSYEQY
>NA|TRBV28|TRBJ1-2
ASSPPGQGAPNYGYT
>NA|TRBV5-1|TRBJ2-7
ASSLAVARTGEQY
>once|TRBV7-2|TRBJ1-2
ASSSDRGRKGYT
>NA|TRBV7-4|TRBJ2-3
ASSLEWGVGTDTQY
>NA|TRBV4-1|TRBJ2-7
ASSQVGGKGYEQY
>NA|TRBV9|TRBJ2-3
ASSATSGRTPVEDTQY
>once|TRBV18|TRBJ2-6
ASSPLRGSGANVLT
>NA|TRBV28|TRBJ2-1
ASSLWQDNEQF
>NA|TRBV5-1|TRBJ1-1
ASSLGVADTEAF
>NA|TRBV29-1|TRBJ2-1
SVGQGQAEQF
>NA|TRBV5-1|TRBJ1-1
ASSQQGLNTEAF
>NA|TRBV5-5|TRBJ2-7
ASSLPGWYEQY
>NA|TRBV4-1|TRBJ1-5
ASSQRQGQQQNQPQH
>NA|TRBV5-4|TRBJ1-2
ASSTRGGYT
>NA|TRBV2|TRBJ2-7
ASTQLTNSYEQY
>NA|TRBV7-2|TRBJ2-1
ASSRLAGEQF
>NA|TRBV19|TRBJ2-7
ASTDRGLFSSGTGYEQY
>NA|TRBV27|TRBJ2-7
ASSAGLAGANSYEQY
>NA|TRBV29-1|TRBJ2-3
SVGWDSSDTQY
>NA|TRBV7-2|TRBJ1-1
ASSSGTGTTEAF
>once|TRBV5-1|TRBJ2-3
ASSPTSGRSHDTQY
>NA|TRBV6-6|TRBJ1-2
ASSHETGRNYGYT
>NA|TRBV9|TRBJ2-3
ASSALALSQGTQY
>NA|TRBV25-1|TRBJ2-1
ASSVIGVGEQF
>NA|TRBV25-1|TRBJ2-6
ASSEYLPTGANVLT
>NA|TRBV27|TRBJ2-2
ASSYRQGAGELF
>NA|TRBV28|TRBJ1-5
ASSLGGQPQH
>NA|TRBV7-9|TRBJ1-3
ASSPTATLSGNTIY
>NA|TRBV7-2|TRBJ2-2
ASSHSKGGRAGELF
>NA|TRBV5-1|TRBJ2-2
ASSIDRANGELF
>NA|TRBV10-3|TRBJ2-7
AISESEVDQQY
>NA|TRBV7-2|TRBJ2-4
ASSLLRAKNIQY
>NA|TRBV18|TRBJ2-7
ASSLRTGGTYEQY
>NA|TRBV11-1|TRBJ1-2
ASSPRTGRRNGYT
>NA|TRBV7-2|TRBJ1-4
ASSFGMGSTFEKLF